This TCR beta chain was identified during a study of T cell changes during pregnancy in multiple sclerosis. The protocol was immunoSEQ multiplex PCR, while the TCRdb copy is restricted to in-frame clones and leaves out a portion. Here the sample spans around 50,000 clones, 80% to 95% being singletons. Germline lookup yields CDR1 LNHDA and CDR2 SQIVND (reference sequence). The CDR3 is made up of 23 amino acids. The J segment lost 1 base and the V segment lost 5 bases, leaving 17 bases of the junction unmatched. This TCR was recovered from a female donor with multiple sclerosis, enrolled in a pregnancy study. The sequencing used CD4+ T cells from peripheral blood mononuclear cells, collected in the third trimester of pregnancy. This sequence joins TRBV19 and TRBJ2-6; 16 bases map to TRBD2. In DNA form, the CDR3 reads TGTGCCAGTAGTCCCCAAGGGACTAGCGGGAGGGCCGCAGGACGATCTGGGGCCAACGTCCTGACTTTC. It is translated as CASSPQGTSGRAAGRSGANVLTF.